This T cell receptor (beta chain) originates from a study of read filtering for tumor transcriptome and immune sequencing (TCRdb year 2020). About the investigation overall: The cohort consisted of about 18 male and under 15 female patients, with a mean age of around 66 years and an age range of roughly 40 to 85. By revised international staging, fewer than ten patients were R-ISS I, under 20 were R-ISS II and over 5 were R-ISS III. After DNase treatment, whole-transcriptome libraries were prepared using the TruSeq RNA Access Library Prep Kit. TCR-region mapped reads per sample ranged from about 3.5 to 11 million with IR-seq versus only about 80 to 1,300 with RNA-seq. TCR repertoires obtained by targeted immune repertoire sequencing and by bulk whole-transcriptome sequencing performed on the same bone marrow samples were compared. One main goal was a read-filtering strategy for immune repertoire data, in particular deciding whether clonotypes backed by only one read should be removed. The study at large found these results: The correlation between IR-seq and RNA-seq shared clonotype proportions rose when single-read clonotypes were removed. IR-seq captured clonotypes at much higher depth and more reliably than RNA-seq, and smaller IR-seq throughput sufficed to identify most shared clonotypes. The sorted CD138-negative fraction was not purified T cells but a mixed bone marrow immune population. In IR-seq, 80% to 85% of clonotypes but 3% to 4.5% of total reads were represented by single-read clonotypes, whereas in RNA-seq, about 69% of clonotypes and 40% to 55% of reads were represented by single-read clonotypes.

Each patient had bone marrow sampled at the time of active disease. Ficoll-Hypaque density gradient centrifugation was used to isolate bone marrow mononuclear cells. To remove myeloma plasma cells, the cells were labeled with CD138 magnetic microbeads on a MACS separator, and CD138-negative cells were then collected by negative selection. Flow cytometry with CD138 antibodies on an Attune NxT was used to check how pure the isolated cells were. Total RNA was extracted with TRIzol reagent and quantified with a NanoDrop spectrophotometer. For each patient, paired RNA-seq and IR-seq were run on the CD138-negative bone marrow sample from that patient. TCR libraries were built from roughly 440 ng RNA with the Immunoverse kit, using molecular barcoded adaptors covering alpha/delta and beta/gamma chains. TCR library preparation used the same RNA that went into transcriptome sequencing. Sequencing of the TCR libraries was done on an Illumina HiSeq 4000 with 2 x 150 cycles. The paper's processing steps were these. Using MiXCR, which included quality filtering and error correction, TCR reads were aligned to human V, D, J and C references and then assembled into CDR3 clonotypes. The tcR package in R was used to analyze clonotype counts and gene usage diversity. For inspection of raw mapping reads, RNA-seq reads were mapped by STAR aligner version 2.5.3a onto GRCh37 of the human genome. To test how sequencing depth affects detected clonotypes, IR-seq fastq files were randomly downsampled with Seqtk 1.3. Using fastp trimming at Q25 and MiXCR clonotype assembly, TCRdb reanalyzed the public sequencing data and kept in-frame beta chains. All rows with the same CDR3 protein become a single entry with the most common DNA and genes. None of the V and J calls come from the authors' own analysis; TCRdb made them. For this sample the table gives about 58,000 distinct CDR3 sequences, of which approximately 13% were detected only once. The biggest ten clones account for approximately 16% of the sample.

This clonotype has a count of ten or more. Its antigen is unknown. The record has no base qualities; no much larger clone is one base away. Sequenced: a population of CD138-negative cells sorted from bone marrow. The sample's cell subset or site label, decoded: bone marrow mononuclear cells depleted of CD138+ plasma/myeloma cells by negative magnetic selection. This TCR came from a donor at least 40 years old with multiple myeloma.

The CDR3 region reads CASRRGDRTGELFF. The sequence in DNA is TGTGCCAGCAGGCGAGGGGACCGCACCGGGGAGCTGTTTTTT. The chain is assembled from TRBV5-8 and TRBJ2-2; the D gene is possibly TRBD1 or TRBD2, with 5 bases matching each. Trimming at the junction amounts to 5 bases on V and 4 bases on J, and the germline ends lie 12 bases apart. The CDR3 sequence holds 14 residues, the cysteine and phenylalanine included. The DNA shown is the 42-base CDR3, in frame from base 1. CDR1 and CDR2 (SGHTS, YDEGEE) derive from the germline V gene.